Each of the 6 T cell receptor beta chains below was sequenced from the same sample in a study of shared clonotypes between healthy human individuals. Naive CD8 cells lacked CD45RO, underwent positive selection for CCR7 and left out terminally differentiated effector memory CD45RA+ cells. Assay: immunoSEQ multiplex PCR; the TCRdb copy retains only in-frame clones and omits some. The sample contains more than 2 million clones, 93% of which appear only once. Sequencing was performed on naive CD8+ T cells from PBMCs. The receptors were sampled from a man aged 18 to 30 in good health. Some clones in this sample may be carry-over from other donors' samples.

The chain carries TRBV6-1 and TRBJ2-7; D is perhaps TRBD1 or TRBD2 (5 bases each). V was clipped by 4 bases and J by 3 bases, with 19 bases between them. The CDR3 consists of 16 residues. Germline CDR1 reads MNHNS; CDR2 reads SASEGT. The CDR3 sequence is CASSGVEGHLLYEQYF. The DNA of the CDR3 is TGTGCCAGCAGTGGGGTAGAGGGGCATCTCCTCTACGAGCAGTACTTC.

V and J are TRBV29-1 and TRBJ2-7; a possible D gene is TRBD2 (5 bases). The V gene's germline CDR1 is SQVTM and CDR2 ANQGSEA. This CDR3 comprises 14 residues. Trimming removed 4 bases at V and 2 bases at J, with 15 bases between. The CDR3, as DNA: TGCAGCGTTGTGCCGCTCGAGGGAGCCTACGAGCAGTACTTC. It yields the protein CSVVPLEGAYEQYF.

The rearrangement uses TRBV6-1 and TRBJ1-1; D unresolved. The V and J ends lost 7 bases and 5 bases respectively, with 8 bases between them. The CDR3 loop spans 11 amino acids. Germline loops: CDR1 MNHNS, CDR2 SASEGT. CDR3 in DNA: TGTGCCAGCAATTTGGGGACTGAAGCTTTCTTT. Translated: CASNLGTEAFF.

The chain joins TRBV29-1 to TRBJ2-1; TRBD1 matches at 8 bases. Losses at the gene ends were 4 bases for V and 0 bases for J; bases not matched to a gene: 2. The V gene's germline CDR1 is SQVTM and CDR2 ANQGSEA. The CDR3 contains 14 residues. CDR3 sequence (DNA): TGCAGCGTTGCGGGACAGGTCTCCTACAATGAGCAGTTCTTC. Its protein product is CSVAGQVSYNEQFF.

This rearrangement joins TRBV7-9 to TRBJ1-2; 9 nucleotides align to TRBD1. Trimming took 1 base from V and 6 from J; bases not matched to a gene: 3. Germline V lookup: CDR1 SEHNR, CDR2 FQNEAQ (reference sequence). The CDR3 is 14 residues long. CDR3 coding DNA: TGTGCCAGCAGCTTAGAGGACAGGGGACATGGCTACACCTTC. This encodes CASSLEDRGHGYTF. The whole variable domain, remainder taken from reference TRBV7-9 and TRBJ1-2, is DTGVSQNPRHKITKRGQNVTFRCDPISEHNRLYWYRQTLGQGPEFLTYFQNEAQLEKSRLLSDRFSAERPKGSFSTLEIQRTEQGDSAMYLCASSLEDRGHGYTFGSGTRLTVV.

The rearrangement joins TRBV27 to TRBJ2-4; D remains ambiguous. The CDR3 runs 13 residues. Germline lookup yields CDR1 MNHEY and CDR2 SMNVEV (reference sequence). Trimming took off 0 bases at V and 7 bases at J, with 7 bases between the two ends. The CDR3 region is CASSLSRSNIQYF. CDR3 DNA sequence: TGTGCCAGCAGTTTATCCAGGAGCAACATTCAGTACTTC.